This T cell receptor beta chain stems from a study of T cell responses to AZD1222 COVID-19 vaccine. Findings and limits, study-wide: Researchers report vaccine-associated CD4 TCRs spanning spike, with dominance at 160-218 and 743-854. Increased Spike-specific TCR breadth and depth were observed after two AZD1222 doses. Most donors were white British and more were female, and clonal diversity was possibly underestimated.

Produced via immunoSEQ multiplex PCR; TCRdb's table is partial and in-frame only. The sample shows under 150,000 clones, around 90% of them seen only once. Comment on this clone: As yet, its antigen is unknown.

Trimming removed 0 bases from V and 7 bases from J; junction bases left unmatched: 7. The CDR3 is 16 amino acids. CDR1 SGHDN and CDR2 FVKESK come from the germline V gene. Sequenced here: peripheral blood, sampled on day 0 of AZD1222 vaccination. The clonotype comes from an adult in good health. The gene calls are TRBV14 and TRBJ1-4; the match to TRBD1 covers 8 bases. Here the CDR3 DNA reads TGTGCCAGCAGCCAAGAACGGACAGGGAGCCGTGAAAAACTGTTTTTT. Encoded protein: CASSQERTGSREKLFF.